The subject of this entry is one T cell receptor (beta chain). Its antigen is as yet unknown. This sample is drawn from a study of cytomegalovirus exposure and HLA in healthy donors. The PCR was carried out with 60 Vbeta primers and 13 Jbeta primers. Profiled with immunoSEQ multiplex PCR; TCRdb holds only in-frame clones, not every one. The table shows 120,000 or so clones, with 75% to 85% occurring only once. Regarding the study as a whole: When presence/absence was analysed, sequencing depth was taken to be roughly uniform across donors. CMV serostatus alone was available as immune exposure information. An analysis was carried out at a later point. It showed that HLA-associated TCR beta chains were more clonally expanded than equally common non-associated chains. Among TCR beta chains, those listed as cytomegalovirus-associated numbered some 170.

V lost 3 bases to trimming and J lost 6 bases; unmatched junction nucleotides: 8. This CDR3 is 15 amino acids long. Looked up from germline, CDR1 is LGHNA and CDR2 is YSLEER. Sequenced sample: PBMCs. The receptor's source is a male donor in good health and CMV-seronegative. This rearrangement joins TRBV4-3 to TRBJ1-1; TRBD1 matches at 9 bases. For the CDR3, the DNA is TGCGCCAGCAGCCAGTTTCGGGACAGGGTCGCTGAAGCTTTCTTT. Encoded protein: CASSQFRDRVAEAFF.